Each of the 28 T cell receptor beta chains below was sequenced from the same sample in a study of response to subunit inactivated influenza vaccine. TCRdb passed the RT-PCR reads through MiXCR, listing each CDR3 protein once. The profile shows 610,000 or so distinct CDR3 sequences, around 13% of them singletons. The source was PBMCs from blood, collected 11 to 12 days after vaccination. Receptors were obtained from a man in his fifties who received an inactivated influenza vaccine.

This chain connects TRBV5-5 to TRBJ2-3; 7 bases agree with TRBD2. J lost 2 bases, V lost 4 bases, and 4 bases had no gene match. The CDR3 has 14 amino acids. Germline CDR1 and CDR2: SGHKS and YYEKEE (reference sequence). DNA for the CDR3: TGTGCCAGCAGCGCCCTAGCGGCCACAGATACGCAGTATTTT. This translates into CASSALAATDTQYF.

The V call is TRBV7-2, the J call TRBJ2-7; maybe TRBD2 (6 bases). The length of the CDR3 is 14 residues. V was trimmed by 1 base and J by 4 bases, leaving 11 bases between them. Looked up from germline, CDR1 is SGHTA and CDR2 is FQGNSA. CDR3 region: CASSLVAVRYEQYF. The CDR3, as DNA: TGTGCCAGCAGCTTAGTAGCGGTTCGTTACGAGCAGTACTTC.

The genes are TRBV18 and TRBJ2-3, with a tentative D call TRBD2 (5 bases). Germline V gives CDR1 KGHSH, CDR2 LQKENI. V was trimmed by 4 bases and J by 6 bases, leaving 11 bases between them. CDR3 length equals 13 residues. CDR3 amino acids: CASSRDGKDTQYF. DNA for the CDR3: TGTGCCAGCTCACGAGACGGGAAGGATACGCAGTATTTT. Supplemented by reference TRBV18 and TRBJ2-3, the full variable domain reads NAGVMQNPRHLVRRRGQEARLRCSPMKGHSHVYWYRQLPEEGLKFMVYLQKENIIDESGMPKERFSAEFPKEGPSILRIQQVVRGDSAAYFCASSRDGKDTQYFGPGTRLTVL.

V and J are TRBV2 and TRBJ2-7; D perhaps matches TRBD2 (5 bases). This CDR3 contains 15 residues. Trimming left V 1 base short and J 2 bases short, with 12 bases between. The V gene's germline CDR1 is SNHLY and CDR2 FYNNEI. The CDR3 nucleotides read TGTGCCAGCAGTGAAGAAGCACTAGTTACCTACGAGCAGTACTTC. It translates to CASSEEALVTYEQYF.

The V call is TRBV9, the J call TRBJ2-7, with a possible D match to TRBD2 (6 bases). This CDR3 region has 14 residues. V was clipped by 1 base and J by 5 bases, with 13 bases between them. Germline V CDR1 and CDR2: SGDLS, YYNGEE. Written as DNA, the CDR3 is TGTGCCAGCAGCGTAAAGACCGGGAGTGACGAGCAGTACTTC. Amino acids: CASSVKTGSDEQYF.

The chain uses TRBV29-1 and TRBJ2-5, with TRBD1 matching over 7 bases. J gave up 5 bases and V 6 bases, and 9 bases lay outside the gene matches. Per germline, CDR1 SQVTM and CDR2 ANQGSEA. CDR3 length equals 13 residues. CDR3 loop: CSVGGHSGETQYF. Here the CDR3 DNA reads TGCAGCGTAGGGGGCCATTCAGGGGAGACCCAGTACTTC.

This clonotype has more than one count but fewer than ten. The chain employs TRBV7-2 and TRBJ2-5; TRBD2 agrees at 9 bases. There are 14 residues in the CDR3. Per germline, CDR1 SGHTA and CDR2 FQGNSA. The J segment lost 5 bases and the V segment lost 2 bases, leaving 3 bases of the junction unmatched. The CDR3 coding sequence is TGTGCCAGCAGCTTAAGTGCGGGAGGGGAGACCCAGTACTTC. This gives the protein CASSLSAGGETQYF.

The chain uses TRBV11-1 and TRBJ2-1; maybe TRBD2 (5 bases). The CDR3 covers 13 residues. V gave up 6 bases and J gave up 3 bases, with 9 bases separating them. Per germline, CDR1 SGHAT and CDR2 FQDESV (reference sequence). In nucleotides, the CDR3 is TGTGCCAGCAGGGAGAGGGTCTACAATGAGCAGTTCTTC. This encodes CASRERVYNEQFF.

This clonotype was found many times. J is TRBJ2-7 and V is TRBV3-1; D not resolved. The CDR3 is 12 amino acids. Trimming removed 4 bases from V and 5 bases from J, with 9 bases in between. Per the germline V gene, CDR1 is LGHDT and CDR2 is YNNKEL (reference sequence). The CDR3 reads CASSPRSNEQYF. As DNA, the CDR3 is TGTGCCAGCAGCCCCCGGTCCAACGAGCAGTACTTC.

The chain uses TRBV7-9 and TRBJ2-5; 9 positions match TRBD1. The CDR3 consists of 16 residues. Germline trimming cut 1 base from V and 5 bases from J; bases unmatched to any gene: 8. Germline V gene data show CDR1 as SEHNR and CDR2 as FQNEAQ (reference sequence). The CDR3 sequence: CASSLGGTGMKETQYF. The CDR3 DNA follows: TGTGCCAGCAGCTTAGGCGGGACAGGGATGAAGGAGACCCAGTACTTC.

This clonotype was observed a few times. The CDR3 nucleotides read TGCGCCAGCAGCCAAGGAACGACTAGCGGAAACACAGATACGCAGTATTTT. This codes for CASSQGTTSGNTDTQYF. The chain is built from TRBV4-1 and TRBJ2-3, with 9 nucleotides matching TRBD2. The germline CDR1 and CDR2 sequences are MGHRA and YSYEKL. The CDR3 extends over 17 amino acids. Unmatched junction bases numbered 7, after V lost 1 base and J lost 2 bases.

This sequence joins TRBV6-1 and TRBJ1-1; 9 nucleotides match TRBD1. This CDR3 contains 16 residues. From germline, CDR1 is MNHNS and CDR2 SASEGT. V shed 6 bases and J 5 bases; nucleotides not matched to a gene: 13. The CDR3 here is CASRDYYDRGKTEAFF. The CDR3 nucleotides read TGTGCCAGCAGGGATTATTACGACAGGGGGAAGACTGAAGCTTTCTTT.

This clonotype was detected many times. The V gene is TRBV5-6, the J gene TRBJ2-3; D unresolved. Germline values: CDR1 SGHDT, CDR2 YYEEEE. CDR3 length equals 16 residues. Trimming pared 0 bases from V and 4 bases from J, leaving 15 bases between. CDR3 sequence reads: CASSLDLMVGSDTQYF. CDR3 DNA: TGTGCCAGCAGCTTGGATCTCATGGTAGGGTCAGATACGCAGTATTTT.

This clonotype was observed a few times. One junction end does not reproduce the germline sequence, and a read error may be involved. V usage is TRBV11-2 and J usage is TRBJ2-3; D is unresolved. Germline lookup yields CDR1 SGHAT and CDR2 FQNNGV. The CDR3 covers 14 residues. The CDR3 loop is CASSLDLATYTQYF. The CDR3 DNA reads TGTGCCAGCAGCTTAGATCTGGCCACATATACGCAGTATTTT.

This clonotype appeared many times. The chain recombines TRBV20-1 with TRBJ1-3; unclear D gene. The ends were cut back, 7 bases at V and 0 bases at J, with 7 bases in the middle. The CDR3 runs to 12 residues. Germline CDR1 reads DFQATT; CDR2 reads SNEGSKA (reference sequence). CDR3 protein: CSVSYSGNTIYF. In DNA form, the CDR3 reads TGCAGTGTGTCCTACTCTGGAAACACCATATATTTT.

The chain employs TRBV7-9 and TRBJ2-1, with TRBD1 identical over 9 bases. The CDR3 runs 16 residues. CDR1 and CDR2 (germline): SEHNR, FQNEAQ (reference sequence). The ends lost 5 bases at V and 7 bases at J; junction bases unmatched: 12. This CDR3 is CASSPWTGARRNEQFF. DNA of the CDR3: TGTGCCAGCAGCCCGTGGACAGGGGCACGTCGGAATGAGCAGTTCTTC.

CDR3 loop: CASSLTSVQETQYF. The CDR3 DNA sequence: TGTGCCAGCAGCCTGACTAGCGTCCAAGAGACCCAGTACTTC. V is TRBV5-5 and J is TRBJ2-5; 8 bases are a match to TRBD2. CDR1 and CDR2 (germline): SGHKS, YYEKEE (reference sequence). CDR3 size: 14 residues. V shed 4 bases and J 1 base; nucleotides not matched to a gene: 3.

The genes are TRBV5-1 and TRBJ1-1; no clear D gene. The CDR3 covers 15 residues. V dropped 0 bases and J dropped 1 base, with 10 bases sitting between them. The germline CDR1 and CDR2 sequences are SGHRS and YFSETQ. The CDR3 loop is CASSLEAVGNTEAFF. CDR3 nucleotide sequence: TGCGCCAGCAGCTTGGAAGCTGTGGGGAACACTGAAGCTTTCTTT. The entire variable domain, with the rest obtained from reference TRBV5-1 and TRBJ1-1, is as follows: KAGVTQTPRYLIKTRGQQVTLSCSPISGHRSVSWYQQTPGQGLQFLFEYFSETQRNKGNFPGRFSGRQFSNSRSEMNVSTLELGDSALYLCASSLEAVGNTEAFFGQGTRLTVV.

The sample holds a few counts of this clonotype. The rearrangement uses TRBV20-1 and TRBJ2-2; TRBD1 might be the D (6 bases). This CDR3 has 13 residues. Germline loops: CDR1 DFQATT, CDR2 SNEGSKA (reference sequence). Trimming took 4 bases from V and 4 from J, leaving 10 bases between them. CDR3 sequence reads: CSAKDSSTGELFF. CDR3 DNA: TGCAGTGCTAAGGACAGTAGCACCGGGGAGCTGTTTTTT.

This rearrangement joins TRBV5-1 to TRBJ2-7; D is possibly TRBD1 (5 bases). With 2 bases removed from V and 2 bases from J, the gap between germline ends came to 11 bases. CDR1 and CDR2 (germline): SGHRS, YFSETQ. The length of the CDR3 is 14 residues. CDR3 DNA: TGCGCCAGCAGCTTTGTTGCAGGGACCTACGAGCAGTACTTC. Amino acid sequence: CASSFVAGTYEQYF.

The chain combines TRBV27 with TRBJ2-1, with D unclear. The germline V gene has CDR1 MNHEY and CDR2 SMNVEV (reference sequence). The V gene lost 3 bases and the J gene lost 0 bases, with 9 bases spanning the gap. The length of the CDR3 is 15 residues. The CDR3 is CASSFLGSSYNEQFF. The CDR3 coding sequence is TGTGCCAGCAGTTTCTTAGGAAGCTCCTACAATGAGCAGTTCTTC.

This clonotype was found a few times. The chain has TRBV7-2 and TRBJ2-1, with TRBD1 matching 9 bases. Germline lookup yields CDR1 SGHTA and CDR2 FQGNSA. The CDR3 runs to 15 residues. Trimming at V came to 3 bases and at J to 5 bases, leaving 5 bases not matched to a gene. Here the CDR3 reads CASSLGTGSHNEQFF. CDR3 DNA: TGTGCCAGCAGCTTGGGGACAGGGTCCCACAATGAGCAGTTCTTC. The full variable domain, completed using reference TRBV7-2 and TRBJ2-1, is GAGVSQSPSNKVTEKGKDVELRCDPISGHTALYWYRQSLGQGLEFLIYFQGNSAPDKSGLPSDRFSAERTGGSVSTLTIQRTQQEDSAVYLCASSLGTGSHNEQFFGPGTRLTVL.

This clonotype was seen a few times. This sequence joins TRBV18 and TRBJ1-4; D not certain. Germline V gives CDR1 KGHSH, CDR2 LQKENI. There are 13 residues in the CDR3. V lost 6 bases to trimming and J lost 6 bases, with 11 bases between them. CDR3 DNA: TGTGCCAGCTCCCCCCTTTTGGATGAAAAACTGTTTTTT. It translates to CASSPLLDEKLFF. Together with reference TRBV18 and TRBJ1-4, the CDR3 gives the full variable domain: NAGVMQNPRHLVRRRGQEARLRCSPMKGHSHVYWYRQLPEEGLKFMVYLQKENIIDESGMPKERFSAEFPKEGPSILRIQQVVRGDSAAYFCASSPLLDEKLFFGSGTQLSVL.

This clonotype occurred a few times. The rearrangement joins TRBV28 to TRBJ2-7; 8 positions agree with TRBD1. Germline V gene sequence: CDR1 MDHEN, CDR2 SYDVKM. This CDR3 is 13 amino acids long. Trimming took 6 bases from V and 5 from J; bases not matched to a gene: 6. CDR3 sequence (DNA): TGTGCCAGCAGACCCACAGGGGGGAACGAGCAGTACTTC. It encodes CASRPTGGNEQYF.

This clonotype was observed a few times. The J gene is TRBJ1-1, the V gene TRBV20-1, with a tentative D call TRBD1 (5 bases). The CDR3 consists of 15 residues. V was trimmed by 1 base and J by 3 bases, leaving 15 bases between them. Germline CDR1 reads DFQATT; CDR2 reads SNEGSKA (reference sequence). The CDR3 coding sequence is TGCAGTGCTAGAGCTGGGGCTCGTATTGACACTGAAGCTTTCTTT. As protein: CSARAGARIDTEAFF.

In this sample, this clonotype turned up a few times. The CDR3 nucleotides read TGTGCCAGCAGCACAAGCGGGAGCGCGAATGAGCAGTTCTTC. Protein product: CASSTSGSANEQFF. The chain recombines TRBV7-2 with TRBJ2-1, with 8 bases matching TRBD2. CDR1 and CDR2 from the germline V gene are SGHTA and FQGNSA. The ends lost 5 bases at V and 7 bases at J; junction bases unmatched: 7. The CDR3 is 14 residues long. Based on the CDR3 plus reference TRBV7-2 and TRBJ2-1, the full variable domain is GAGVSQSPSNKVTEKGKDVELRCDPISGHTALYWYRQSLGQGLEFLIYFQGNSAPDKSGLPSDRFSAERTGGSVSTLTIQRTQQEDSAVYLCASSTSGSANEQFFGPGTRLTVL.

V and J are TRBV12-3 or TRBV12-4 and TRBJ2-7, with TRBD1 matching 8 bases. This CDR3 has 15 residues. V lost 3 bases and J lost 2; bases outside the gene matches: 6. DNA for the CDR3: TGTGCCAGCAGTTTTCCGCGACAGGGGACCTACGAGCAGTACTTC. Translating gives CASSFPRQGTYEQYF.

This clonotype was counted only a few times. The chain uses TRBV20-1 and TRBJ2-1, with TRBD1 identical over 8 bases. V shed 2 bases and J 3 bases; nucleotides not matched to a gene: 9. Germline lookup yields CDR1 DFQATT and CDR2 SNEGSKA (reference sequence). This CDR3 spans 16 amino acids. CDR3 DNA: TGCAGTGCTAGATTATTGACAGGGGAAGACTACAATGAGCAGTTCTTC. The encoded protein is CSARLLTGEDYNEQFF.